These 10 T cell receptor beta chains originate from one sample sequenced in a study of cytomegalovirus exposure and HLA in healthy donors. The PCR was carried out with 60 Vbeta primers and 13 Jbeta primers. The repertoire was sequenced with immunoSEQ multiplex PCR; TCRdb's copy has only in-frame clones and lacks some. The table lists approximately 140,000 clones. Sequenced: PBMCs. The receptors originated from a woman in her forties or fifties in good health and CMV-seronegative.

The rearrangement uses TRBV11-3 and TRBJ2-5; possibly TRBD2 for D (6 bases). The CDR3 covers 14 residues. V was clipped by 1 base and J by 8 bases, with 14 bases between them. Germline values: CDR1 SGHNT, CDR2 YENEEA. CDR3 residues: CASSLGGTSRTQYF. Written as DNA, the CDR3 is TGTGCCAGCAGCTTAGGGGGGACTTCGCGAACCCAGTACTTC.

The chain has TRBV9 and TRBJ1-3; D is unclear. V lost 0 bases, J lost 0 bases, and 7 bases lay in between. Germline loops: CDR1 SGDLS, CDR2 YYNGEE. This CDR3 contains 15 residues. CDR3 loop: CASSVAEASGNTIYF. The DNA for the CDR3 is TGTGCCAGCAGCGTAGCTGAGGCCTCTGGAAACACCATATATTTT. The full variable domain, rest sourced from reference TRBV9 and TRBJ1-3, is DSGVTQTPKHLITATGQRVTLRCSPRSGDLSVYWYQQSLDQGLQFLIQYYNGEERAKGNILERFSAQQFPDLHSELNLSSLELGDSALYFCASSVAEASGNTIYFGEGSWLTVV.

The rearrangement uses TRBV9 and TRBJ2-2, with D hard to call. The germline V gene has CDR1 SGDLS and CDR2 YYNGEE. V was clipped by 0 bases and J by 3 bases, with 3 bases between them. The CDR3 extends over 13 amino acids. This chain's CDR3 is CASSVADTGELFF. In DNA form, the CDR3 reads TGTGCCAGCAGCGTAGCCGACACCGGGGAGCTGTTTTTT.

The chain recombines TRBV7-3 with TRBJ2-1; 10 bases match TRBD2. Trimming cost V 2 bases and J 9 bases; bases outside gene matches: 4. Germline CDR1 reads SGHTA; CDR2 reads FQGTGA. The CDR3 extends over 14 amino acids. The CDR3 protein is CASSLLPSGGEQFF. The CDR3 DNA sequence: TGTGCCAGCAGCTTATTGCCTAGCGGGGGTGAGCAGTTCTTC.

The V call is TRBV2, the J call TRBJ2-7; 11 bases match TRBD1. CDR1 is SNHLY and CDR2 is FYNNEI in the germline V gene. This CDR3 comprises 15 residues. The V gene end was trimmed by 6 bases and the J gene end by 6 bases; junction bases not matched to a gene: 10. CDR3 amino acids: CASRRITGTGGEQYF. The CDR3 DNA reads as TGTGCCAGCAGGAGAATTACCGGGACAGGGGGCGAGCAGTACTTC.

This chain joins TRBV7-2 and TRBJ2-7; 7 positions match TRBD2. CDR3 length: 16 residues. The germline V gene encodes CDR1 SGHTA and CDR2 FQGNSA. J was trimmed by 2 bases and V by 7 bases; bases with no gene match: 14. The CDR3 DNA is TGTGCCAGCACTCTAAGGGGAGCGGGACTCACCTACGAGCAGTACTTC. Amino acid sequence: CASTLRGAGLTYEQYF.

The rearrangement joins TRBV6-5 to TRBJ2-7, with D perhaps TRBD2 (7 bases). Per germline, CDR1 MNHEY and CDR2 SVGAGI. The CDR3 covers 16 residues. V shed 0 bases and J shed 4 bases, with 16 bases lying between them. CDR3 sequence: CASSYSFGGRVYEQYF. CDR3 DNA sequence: TGTGCCAGCAGTTACTCTTTCGGGGGGCGAGTATACGAGCAGTACTTC.

This rearrangement joins TRBV7-2 to TRBJ2-5; 11 bases agree with TRBD1. V shed 5 bases and J 5 bases; nucleotides not matched to a gene: 7. The CDR3 has 15 residues. Germline-derived CDR1 and CDR2 are SGHTA and FQGNSA. Written as DNA, the CDR3 is TGTGCCAGCAGCCCAGGGACAGGGGGGAGTGAGACCCAGTACTTC. Protein product: CASSPGTGGSETQYF.

This chain links TRBV9 with TRBJ1-4; tentatively, D is TRBD1 (6 bases). V was trimmed by 0 bases and J by 8 bases, leaving 17 bases between them. Germline-derived CDR1 and CDR2 are SGDLS and YYNGEE. CDR3 length equals 16 residues. CDR3 DNA sequence: TGTGCCAGCAGCGTAGGCCTTCAGGGACAAGAGGAAAAACTGTTTTTT. This codes for CASSVGLQGQEEKLFF. The full variable domain, its missing parts supplied by reference TRBV9 and TRBJ1-4, is DSGVTQTPKHLITATGQRVTLRCSPRSGDLSVYWYQQSLDQGLQFLIQYYNGEERAKGNILERFSAQQFPDLHSELNLSSLELGDSALYFCASSVGLQGQEEKLFFGSGTQLSVL.

The rearrangement joins TRBV5-6 to TRBJ2-3; 9 bases match TRBD2. V trimming: 4 bases; J trimming: 5 bases; junction bases outside the gene matches: 8. Germline V gives CDR1 SGHDT, CDR2 YYEEEE. The CDR3 length is 15 residues. This CDR3 reads CASSKPGLALDTQYF. DNA of the CDR3: TGTGCCAGCAGCAAACCGGGACTAGCCCTAGATACGCAGTATTTT.